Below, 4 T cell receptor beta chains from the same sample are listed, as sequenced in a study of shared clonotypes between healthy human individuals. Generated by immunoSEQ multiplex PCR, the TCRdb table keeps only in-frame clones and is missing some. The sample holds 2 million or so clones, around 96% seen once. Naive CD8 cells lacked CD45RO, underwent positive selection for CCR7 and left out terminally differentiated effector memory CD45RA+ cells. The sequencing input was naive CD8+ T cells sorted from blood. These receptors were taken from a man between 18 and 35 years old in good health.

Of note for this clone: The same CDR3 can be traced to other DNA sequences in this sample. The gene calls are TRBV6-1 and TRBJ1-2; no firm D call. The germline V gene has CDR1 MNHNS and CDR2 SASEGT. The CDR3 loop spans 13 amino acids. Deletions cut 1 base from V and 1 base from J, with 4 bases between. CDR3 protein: CASSEVGNYGYTF. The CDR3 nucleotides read TGTGCCAGCAGTGAAGTGGGTAACTATGGCTACACCTTC.

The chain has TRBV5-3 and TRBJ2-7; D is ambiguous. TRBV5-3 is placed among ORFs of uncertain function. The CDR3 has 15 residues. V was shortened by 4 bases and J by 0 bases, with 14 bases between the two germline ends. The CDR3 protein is CARSLLGVGSYEQYF. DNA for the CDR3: TGTGCCAGAAGCCTGCTAGGAGTTGGCTCCTACGAGCAGTACTTC.

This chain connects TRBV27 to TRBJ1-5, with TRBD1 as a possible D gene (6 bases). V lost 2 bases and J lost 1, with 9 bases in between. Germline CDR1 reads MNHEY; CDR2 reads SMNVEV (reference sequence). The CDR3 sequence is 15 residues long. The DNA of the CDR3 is TGTGCCAGCAGTTTAAACAGGGCGAGCAATCAGCCCCAGCATTTT. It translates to CASSLNRASNQPQHF.

CDR3 residues: CASSPPGVGKNIQYF. For the CDR3, the DNA is TGTGCCAGCAGCCCCCCTGGGGTAGGCAAAAACATTCAGTACTTC. The chain combines TRBV11-2 with TRBJ2-4; D is uncertain. V was shortened by 5 bases and J by 3 bases, with 14 bases between the two germline ends. Germline CDR1 SGHAT, CDR2 FQNNGV. The CDR3 is made up of 15 amino acids. Combining the CDR3 with reference TRBV11-2 and TRBJ2-4 gives the whole variable domain EAGVAQSPRYKIIEKRQSVAFWCNPISGHATLYWYQQILGQGPKLLIQFQNNGVVDDSQLPKDRFSAERLKGVDSTLKIQPAKLEDSAVYLCASSPPGVGKNIQYFGAGTRLSVL.